This TCR beta chain was retrieved from a study of beta chain features in type 1 diabetes. This CDR3 is built from 16 residues. Germline V CDR1 and CDR2: ENHRY, SYGVKD. V lost 8 bases and J lost 0, with 17 bases in between. The isolated RNA, all of it, was reverse transcribed, so expressed TCRB transcripts were what got sequenced. The table came from immunoSEQ multiplex PCR; TCRdb's copy has only in-frame clones and leaves some out. The data show about 270,000 clones, with approximately 14% seen just once and about 0.026% held by the top ten. V usage is TRBV10-3 and J usage is TRBJ1-5; D might be TRBD1 (6 bases). The sample comprised naive CD4+ T cells from blood. The clonotype originates from a woman aged 40 to 55 in good health. CDR3 residues: CAIQVGGFRSNQPQHF. The CDR3 DNA reads as TGTGCCATCCAAGTAGGGGGATTTCGTAGCAATCAGCCCCAGCATTTT.